This T cell receptor beta chain was sequenced during a study of blood T cell repertoires in COVID-19. The wider study: Material from acute and convalescent COVID-19 was sourced from the United States, Italy and Spain. Sources were T cells, B-cell-depleted T cells, or PBMCs; the material itself was cDNA or gDNA.

Trimming at V came to 0 bases and at J to 2 bases, leaving 4 bases not matched to a gene. Germline V gene data show CDR1 as SGHTA and CDR2 as FQGTGA. The CDR3 runs 16 residues. In the study's own analysis: Estimation of nucleated cell counts was performed using reference gene primer amplification. Sequencing used immunoSEQ multiplex PCR; TCRdb keeps in-frame clones, though not all of them. For V, J and clone size, that table is used; D and trimming come from the DNA. This repertoire shows more than 300,000 clones, about 89% found once; its top ten account for under 7.5%. The TCR sequence derives from a man younger than 30 who had recovered from COVID-19. Source material: peripheral blood. The rearrangement joins TRBV7-3 to TRBJ2-3; 8 bases align to TRBD2. CDR3: CASSLTAGGYTDTQYF. The CDR3 nucleotides read TGTGCCAGCAGCTTAACGGCGGGAGGATACACAGATACGCAGTATTTT.